This T cell receptor beta chain is drawn from a study of shared clonotypes between healthy human individuals. Broader study findings: In this cohort, only blood was sampled, and tissue repertoires likely differ.

CDR3 length: 16 amino acids. On this clone: Its antigen is unknown.

Researchers ran the assay at a deep level. Here immunoSEQ multiplex PCR was the method, and the copy in TCRdb shows in-frame clones only, minus some. The sample gives over 750,000 clones, about 96% of which show up once; over 0.2% is in the top ten. CD45RO-negative, CCR7-positively selected cells formed the naive CD8 fraction, excluding terminally differentiated effector memory CD45RA+ cells. The chain uses TRBV21-1 and TRBJ2-2; the D call TRBD1 from the table was never checked on the DNA. TRBV21-1 is a recognized pseudogene. This receptor was obtained from a man aged 30 to 39 in good health. Sequences were obtained from naive CD8+ T cells sorted from blood. The CDR3 is CATTGTNRRNTGELFF. The CDR3 nucleotides read TGTGCCACCACCGGCACGAACAGGAGAAACACCGGGGAGCTGTTTTTT.